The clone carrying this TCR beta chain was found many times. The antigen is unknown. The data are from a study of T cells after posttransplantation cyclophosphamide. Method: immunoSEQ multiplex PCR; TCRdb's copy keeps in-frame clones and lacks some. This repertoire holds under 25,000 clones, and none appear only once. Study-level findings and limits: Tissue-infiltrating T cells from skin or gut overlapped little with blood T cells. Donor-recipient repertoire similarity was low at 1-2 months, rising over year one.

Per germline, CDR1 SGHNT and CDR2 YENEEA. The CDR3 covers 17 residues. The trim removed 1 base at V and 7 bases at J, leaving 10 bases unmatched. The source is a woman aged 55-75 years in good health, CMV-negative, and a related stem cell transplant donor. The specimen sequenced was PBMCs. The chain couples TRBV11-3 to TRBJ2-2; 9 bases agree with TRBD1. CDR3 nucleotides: TGTGCCAGCAGCTTAGGCAACAGGGGGCGCCGCGTCGGGGAGCTGTTTTTT. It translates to CASSLGNRGRRVGELFF.